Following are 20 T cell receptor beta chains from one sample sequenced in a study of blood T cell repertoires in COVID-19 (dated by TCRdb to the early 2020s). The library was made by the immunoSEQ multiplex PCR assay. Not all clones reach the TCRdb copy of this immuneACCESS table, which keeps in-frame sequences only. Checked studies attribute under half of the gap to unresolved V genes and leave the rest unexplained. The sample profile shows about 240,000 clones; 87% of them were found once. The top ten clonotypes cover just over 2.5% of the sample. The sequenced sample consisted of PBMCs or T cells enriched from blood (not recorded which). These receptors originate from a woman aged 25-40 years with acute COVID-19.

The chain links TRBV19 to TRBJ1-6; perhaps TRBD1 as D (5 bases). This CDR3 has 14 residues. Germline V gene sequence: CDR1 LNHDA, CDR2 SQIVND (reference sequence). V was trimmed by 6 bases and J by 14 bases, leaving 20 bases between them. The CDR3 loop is CASRRDRGVLALHF. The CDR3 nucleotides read TGTGCCAGTAGAAGAGACAGAGGCGTTCTGGCCCTCCACTTT.

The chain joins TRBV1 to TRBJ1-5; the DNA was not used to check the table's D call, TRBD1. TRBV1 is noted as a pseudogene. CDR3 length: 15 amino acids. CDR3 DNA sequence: TGCACCAGCACCCCTCCGGGACAGGGAGACCAGCCCCAGCATTTT. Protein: CTSTPPGQGDQPQHF.

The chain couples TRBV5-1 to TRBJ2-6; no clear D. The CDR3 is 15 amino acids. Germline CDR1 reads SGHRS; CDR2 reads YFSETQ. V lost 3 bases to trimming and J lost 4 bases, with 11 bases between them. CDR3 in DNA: TGCGCCAGCAGCTCCACAGCAACAGGGGCCAACGTCCTGACTTTC. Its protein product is CASSSTATGANVLTF.

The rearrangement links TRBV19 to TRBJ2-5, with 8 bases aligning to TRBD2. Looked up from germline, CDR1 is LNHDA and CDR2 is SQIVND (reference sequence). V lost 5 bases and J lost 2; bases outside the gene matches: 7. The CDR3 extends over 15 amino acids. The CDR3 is CASSAASGYQETQYF. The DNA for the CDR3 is TGTGCCAGTAGTGCCGCTAGCGGGTATCAAGAGACCCAGTACTTC. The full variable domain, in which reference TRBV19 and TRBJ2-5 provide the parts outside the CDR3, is DGGITQSPKYLFRKEGQNVTLSCEQNLNHDAMYWYRQDPGQGLRLIYYSQIVNDFQKGDIAEGYSVSREKKESFPLTVTSAQKNPTAFYLCASSAASGYQETQYFGPGTRLLVL.

The CDR3 DNA reads TGTGCCAGCAGCCAGACGGTAACTAGCGGGAAAGAGACCCAGTACTTC. It encodes CASSQTVTSGKETQYF. The genes are TRBV5-4 and TRBJ2-5; 10 bases line up with TRBD2. The germline V gene encodes CDR1 SGHNT and CDR2 YYREEE (reference sequence). This CDR3 has 16 residues. The ends lost 4 bases at V and 3 bases at J; junction bases unmatched: 9.

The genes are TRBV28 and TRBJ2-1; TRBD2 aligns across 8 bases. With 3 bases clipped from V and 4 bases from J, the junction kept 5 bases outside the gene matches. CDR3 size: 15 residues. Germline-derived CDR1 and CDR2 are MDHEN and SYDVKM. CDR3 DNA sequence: TGTGCCAGCAGTTTCCCGGGGGGGATGTACAATGAGCAGTTCTTC. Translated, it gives CASSFPGGMYNEQFF.

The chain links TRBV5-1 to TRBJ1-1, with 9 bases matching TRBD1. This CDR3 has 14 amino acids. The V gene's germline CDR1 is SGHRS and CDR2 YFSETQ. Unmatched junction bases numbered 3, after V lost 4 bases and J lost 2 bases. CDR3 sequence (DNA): TGCGCCAGCAGCAAACAGGGGGCAAACACTGAAGCTTTCTTT. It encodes CASSKQGANTEAFF.

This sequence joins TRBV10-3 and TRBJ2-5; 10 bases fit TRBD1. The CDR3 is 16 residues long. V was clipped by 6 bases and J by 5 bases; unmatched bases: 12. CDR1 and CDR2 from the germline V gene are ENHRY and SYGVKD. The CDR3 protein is CAIRGTGTGVWETQYF. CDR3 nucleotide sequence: TGTGCCATCAGGGGAACCGGGACAGGGGTTTGGGAGACCCAGTACTTC.

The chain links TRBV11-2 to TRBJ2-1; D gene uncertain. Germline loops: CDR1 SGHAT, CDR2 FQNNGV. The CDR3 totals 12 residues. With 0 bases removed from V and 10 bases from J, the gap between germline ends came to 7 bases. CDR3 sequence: CASSLDQAEQFF. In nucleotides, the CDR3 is TGTGCCAGCAGCTTAGATCAGGCAGAGCAGTTCTTC.

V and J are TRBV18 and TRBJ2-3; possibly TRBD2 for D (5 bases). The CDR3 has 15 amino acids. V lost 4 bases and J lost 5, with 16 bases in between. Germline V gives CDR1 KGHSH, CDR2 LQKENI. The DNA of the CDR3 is TGTGCCAGCTCACTTGGACCCCCCCGGGGAGATACGCAGTATTTT. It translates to CASSLGPPRGDTQYF.

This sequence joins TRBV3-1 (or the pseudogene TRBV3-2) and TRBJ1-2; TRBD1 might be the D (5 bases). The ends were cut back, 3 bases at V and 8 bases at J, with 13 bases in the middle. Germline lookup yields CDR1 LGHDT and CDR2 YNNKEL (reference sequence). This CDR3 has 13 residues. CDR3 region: CASSQAGGVGYTF. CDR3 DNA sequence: TGTGCCAGCAGCCAGGCGGGAGGGGTCGGCTACACCTTC.

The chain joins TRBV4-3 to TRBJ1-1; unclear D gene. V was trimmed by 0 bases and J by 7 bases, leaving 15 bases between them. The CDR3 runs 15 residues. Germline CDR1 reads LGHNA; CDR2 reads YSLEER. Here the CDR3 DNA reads TGCGCCAGCAGCCAAGAAAGAACTGGGCAGCTTGAAGCTTTCTTT. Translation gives CASSQERTGQLEAFF.

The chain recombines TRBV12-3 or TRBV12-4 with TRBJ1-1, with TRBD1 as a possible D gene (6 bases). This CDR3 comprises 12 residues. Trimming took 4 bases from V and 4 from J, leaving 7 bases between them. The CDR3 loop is CASSWDTTEAFF. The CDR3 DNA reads TGTGCCAGCAGTTGGGACACCACTGAAGCTTTCTTT.

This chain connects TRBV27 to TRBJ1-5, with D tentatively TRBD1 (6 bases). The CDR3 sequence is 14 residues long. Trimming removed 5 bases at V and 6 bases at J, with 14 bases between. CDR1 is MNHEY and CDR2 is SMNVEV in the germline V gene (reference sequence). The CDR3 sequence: CASSVQGTGQPQHF. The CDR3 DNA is TGTGCCAGCAGTGTACAGGGAACCGGTCAGCCCCAGCATTTT.

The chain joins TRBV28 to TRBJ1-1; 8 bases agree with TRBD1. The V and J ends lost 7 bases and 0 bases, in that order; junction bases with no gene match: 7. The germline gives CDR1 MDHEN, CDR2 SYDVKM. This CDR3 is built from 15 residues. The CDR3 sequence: CASNPPTGVNTEAFF. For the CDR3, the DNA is TGTGCCAGCAACCCCCCGACAGGGGTGAACACTGAAGCTTTCTTT.

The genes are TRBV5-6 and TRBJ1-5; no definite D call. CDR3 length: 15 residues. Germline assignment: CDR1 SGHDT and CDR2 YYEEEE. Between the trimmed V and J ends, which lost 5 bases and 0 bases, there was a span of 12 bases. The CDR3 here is CASSPGYHSNQPQHF. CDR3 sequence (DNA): TGTGCCAGCAGTCCGGGGTATCATAGCAATCAGCCCCAGCATTTT.

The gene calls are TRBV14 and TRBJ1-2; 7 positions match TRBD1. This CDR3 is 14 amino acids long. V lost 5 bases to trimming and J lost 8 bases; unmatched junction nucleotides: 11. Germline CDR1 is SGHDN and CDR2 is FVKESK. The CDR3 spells CASSFETGMGGYTF. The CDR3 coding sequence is TGTGCCAGCAGCTTCGAGACAGGGATGGGCGGCTACACCTTC.

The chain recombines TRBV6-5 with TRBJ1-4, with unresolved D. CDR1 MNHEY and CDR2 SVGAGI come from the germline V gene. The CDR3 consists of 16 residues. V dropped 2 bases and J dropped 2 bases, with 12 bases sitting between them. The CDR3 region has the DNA TGTGCCAGCAGTTACGGGCCCCCTGGGACTAATGAAAAACTGTTTTTT. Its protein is CASSYGPPGTNEKLFF.

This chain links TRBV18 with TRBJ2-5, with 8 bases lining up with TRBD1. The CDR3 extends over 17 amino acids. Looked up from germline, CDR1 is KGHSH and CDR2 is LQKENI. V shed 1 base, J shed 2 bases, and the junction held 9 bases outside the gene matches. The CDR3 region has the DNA TGTGCCAGCTCACCACGAACAGGGGGTTACTATCAAGAGACCCAGTACTTC. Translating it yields CASSPRTGGYYQETQYF. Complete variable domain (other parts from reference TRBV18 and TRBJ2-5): NAGVMQNPRHLVRRRGQEARLRCSPMKGHSHVYWYRQLPEEGLKFMVYLQKENIIDESGMPKERFSAEFPKEGPSILRIQQVVRGDSAAYFCASSPRTGGYYQETQYFGPGTRLLVL.

CDR3 sequence: CASSAGTSNTGELFF. CDR3 coding DNA: TGTGCCAGCAGCGCCGGGACTTCGAACACCGGGGAGCTGTTTTTT. The chain links TRBV9 to TRBJ2-2, with D maybe TRBD2 (6 bases). The CDR3 runs 15 residues. V was pared by 3 bases and J by 0 bases, with 9 bases between. Germline loops: CDR1 SGDLS, CDR2 YYNGEE. The entire variable domain, with the rest obtained from reference TRBV9 and TRBJ2-2, is as follows: DSGVTQTPKHLITATGQRVTLRCSPRSGDLSVYWYQQSLDQGLQFLIQYYNGEERAKGNILERFSAQQFPDLHSELNLSSLELGDSALYFCASSAGTSNTGELFFGEGSRLTVL.